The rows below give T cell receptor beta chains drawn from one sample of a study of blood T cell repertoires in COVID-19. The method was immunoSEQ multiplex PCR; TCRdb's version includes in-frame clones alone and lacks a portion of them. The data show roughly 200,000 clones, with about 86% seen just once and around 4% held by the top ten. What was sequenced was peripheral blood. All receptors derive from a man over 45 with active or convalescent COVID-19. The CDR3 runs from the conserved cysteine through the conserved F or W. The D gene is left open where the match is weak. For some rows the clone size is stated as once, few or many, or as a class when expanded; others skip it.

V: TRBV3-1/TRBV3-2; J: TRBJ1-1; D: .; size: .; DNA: TGTGCCAGCAGCTCGTACATGAACACTGAAGCTTTCTTT; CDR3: CASSSYMNTEAFF
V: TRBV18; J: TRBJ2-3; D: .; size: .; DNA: TGTGCCAGCTCACCATCTTATCAGGGGACAGATACGCAGTATTTT; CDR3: CASSPSYQGTDTQYF
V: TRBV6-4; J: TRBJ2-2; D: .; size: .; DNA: TGTGCCAGTAAAGGACAACAGGACGGGGAGCTGTTTTTT; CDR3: CASKGQQDGELFF
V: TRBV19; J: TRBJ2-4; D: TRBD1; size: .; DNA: TGTGCCAGTAGTATAGGGGGACAGGGAATAAACCCTTCAGCCAAAAACATTCAGTACTTC; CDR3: CASSIGGQGINPSAKNIQYF
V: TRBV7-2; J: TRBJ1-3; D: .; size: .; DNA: TGTGCCAGCAGCATCCGTGGAGGCGCTGGAAACACCATATATTTT; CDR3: CASSIRGGAGNTIYF
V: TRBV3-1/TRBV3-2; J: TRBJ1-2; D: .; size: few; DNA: TGTGCCAGCAGCCAAGCCCGGGGGAGCGGCGGCTACACCTTC; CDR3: CASSQARGSGGYTF
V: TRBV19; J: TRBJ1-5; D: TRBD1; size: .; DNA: TGTGCCAGTAGACAGGGGGAAACGGGGGGTCAGCCCCAGCATTTT; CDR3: CASRQGETGGQPQHF
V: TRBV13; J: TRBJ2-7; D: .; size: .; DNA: TGTGCCAGCAGCTTAGGCGGGTACTACGAGCAGTACTTC; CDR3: CASSLGGYYEQYF
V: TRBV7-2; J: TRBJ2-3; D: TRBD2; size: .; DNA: TGTGCCAGCAGCTTCACTAGCGGGGGTCGAGGAAATACGCAGTATTTT; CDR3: CASSFTSGGRGNTQYF
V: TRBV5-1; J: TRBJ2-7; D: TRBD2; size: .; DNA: TGCGCCAGCAGCTTGGATCGCGGGGGGAGACGGTACGAGCAGTACTTC; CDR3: CASSLDRGGRRYEQYF
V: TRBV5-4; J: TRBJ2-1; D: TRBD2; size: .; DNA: TGTGCCAGCAGTTTGGAGCGGGGAAGGGCCTACAATGAGCAGTTCTTC; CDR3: CASSLERGRAYNEQFF
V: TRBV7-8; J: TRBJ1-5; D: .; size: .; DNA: TGTGCCAGCAGGCCCGGGGGTAGCAATCAGCCCCAGCATTTT; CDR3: CASRPGGSNQPQHF
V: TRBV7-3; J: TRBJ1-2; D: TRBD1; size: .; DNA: TGTGCCAGCAGCCCCGGGACAGGGCAAGGGGGCTACACCTTC; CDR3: CASSPGTGQGGYTF
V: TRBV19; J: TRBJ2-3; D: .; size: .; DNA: TGTGCCAGTAGTAGCCTGAGTAGCACAGATACGCAGTATTTT; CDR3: CASSSLSSTDTQYF
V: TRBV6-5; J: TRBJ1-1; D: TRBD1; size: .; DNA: TGTGCCAGCAGGGGGACAGGGAACACTGAAGCTTTCTTT; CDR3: CASRGTGNTEAFF
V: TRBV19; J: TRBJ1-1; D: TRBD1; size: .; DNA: TGTGCCAGTAGCGGACAGGTGGACACTGAAGCTTTCTTT; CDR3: CASSGQVDTEAFF
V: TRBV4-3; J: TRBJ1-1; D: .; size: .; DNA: TGCGCCAGCAGCCAAGAAAAAGGTGTGGGGAGAGGCAACAATGAAGCTTTCTTT; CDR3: CASSQEKGVGRGNNEAFF
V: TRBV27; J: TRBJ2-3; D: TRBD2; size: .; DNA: TGTGCCAGCTCGGGGACTAGAGGGAATACGCAGTATTTT; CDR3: CASSGTRGNTQYF
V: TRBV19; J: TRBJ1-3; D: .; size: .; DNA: TGTGCCACCAGGGATCCCTCCGGCTCTGGAAACACCATATATTTT; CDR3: CATRDPSGSGNTIYF
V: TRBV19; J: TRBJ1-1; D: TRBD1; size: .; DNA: TGTGCCAGTACCACCGGGACAGGGTCATGGCTTCGAAGAAGCACTGAAGCTTTCTTT; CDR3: CASTTGTGSWLRRSTEAFF
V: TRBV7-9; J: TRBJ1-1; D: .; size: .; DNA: TGTGCCAGCAGCTTAGTTGGGGGGAGCACTGAAGCTTTCTTT; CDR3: CASSLVGGSTEAFF
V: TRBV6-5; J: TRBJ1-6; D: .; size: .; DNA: TGTGCCAGCAGTTACTCGACAGTTAATTCACCCCTCCACTTT; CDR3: CASSYSTVNSPLHF
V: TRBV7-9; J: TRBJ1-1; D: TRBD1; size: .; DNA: TGTGCCAGCAGCTTAGGACAGGGGGCTTCTAACACTGAAGCTTTCTTT; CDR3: CASSLGQGASNTEAFF
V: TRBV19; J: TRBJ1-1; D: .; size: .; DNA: TGTGCCAGTACCCGGACAGAGAACACTGAAGCTTTCTTT; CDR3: CASTRTENTEAFF
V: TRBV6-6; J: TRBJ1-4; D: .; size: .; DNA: TGTGCCAGCAAAGACTCTTTTAATGAAAAACTGTTTTTT; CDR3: CASKDSFNEKLFF
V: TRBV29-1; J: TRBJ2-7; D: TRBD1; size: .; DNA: TGCAGCGTTAGGACAGGGGGATCCTACGAGCAGTACTTC; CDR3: CSVRTGGSYEQYF
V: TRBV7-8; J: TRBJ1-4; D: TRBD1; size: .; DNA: TGTGCCAGCAGCCGAGGGACAGCCCCCCTGGAAAAACTGTTTTTT; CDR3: CASSRGTAPLEKLFF
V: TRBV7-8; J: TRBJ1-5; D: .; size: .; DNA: TGTGCCAGCAGCTTAGTTGACAACAATCAGCCCCAGCATTTT; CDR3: CASSLVDNNQPQHF
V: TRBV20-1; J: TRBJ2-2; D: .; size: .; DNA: TGCAGTGCTAGTGGGCAGATTAACACCGGGGAGCTGTTTTTT; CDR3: CSASGQINTGELFF
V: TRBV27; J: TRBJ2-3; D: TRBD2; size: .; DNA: TGTGCCAGCCGGCGGGGGGACACCCGCACAGATACGCAGTATTTT; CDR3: CASRRGDTRTDTQYF
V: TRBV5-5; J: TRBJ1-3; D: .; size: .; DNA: TGTGCCAGCAGCCTCAACCCGGGCTCTGGAAACACCATATATTTT; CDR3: CASSLNPGSGNTIYF
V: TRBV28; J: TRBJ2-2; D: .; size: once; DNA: TGTGCCATCCTGGACAGAAACACCGGGGAGCTGTTTTTT; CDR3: CAILDRNTGELFF
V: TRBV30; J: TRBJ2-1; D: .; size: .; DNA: TGTGCCTGGAGTCGTAAATACAATGAGCAGTTCTTC; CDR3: CAWSRKYNEQFF
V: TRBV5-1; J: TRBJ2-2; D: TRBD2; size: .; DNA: TGCGCCAGCAGCTTGCAACTAGCGGCCAACACCGGGGAGCTGTTTTTT; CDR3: CASSLQLAANTGELFF
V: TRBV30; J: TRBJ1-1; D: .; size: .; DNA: TGTGCCTGGATCTCTTTTGGGAGGGGAACTGAAGCTTTCTTT; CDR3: CAWISFGRGTEAFF
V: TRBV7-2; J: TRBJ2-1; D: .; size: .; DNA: TGTGCCAGCAGCTTAGTTCAGGCTTCCGGCTACAATGAGCAGTTCTTC; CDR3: CASSLVQASGYNEQFF
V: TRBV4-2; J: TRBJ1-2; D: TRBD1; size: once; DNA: TGTGCCAGCAGCCAAGAGCCCGACAGGGTCGAGGGGTATGGCTACACCTTC; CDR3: CASSQEPDRVEGYGYTF
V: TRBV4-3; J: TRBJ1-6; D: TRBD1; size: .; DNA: TGCGCCAGCAGCCAAGAGGGGACAGGGAGCTCCTATAATTCACCCCTCCACTTT; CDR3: CASSQEGTGSSYNSPLHF
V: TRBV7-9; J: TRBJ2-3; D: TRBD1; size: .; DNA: TGTGCCAGCAGCTCACCCCTTCCCGGGACAGGGAGCACAGATACGCAGTATTTT; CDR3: CASSSPLPGTGSTDTQYF
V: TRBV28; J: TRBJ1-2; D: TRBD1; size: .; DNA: TGTGCCAGCAGTTTTTCCCCGGGACAGGGGTATGGCTACACCTTC; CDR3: CASSFSPGQGYGYTF
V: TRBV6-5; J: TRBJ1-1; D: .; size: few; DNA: TGTGCCAGCAGTTATTCCCAGGGGAAAGCTTTCTTT; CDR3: CASSYSQGKAFF
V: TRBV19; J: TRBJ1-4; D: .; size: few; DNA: TGTGCCAGTAGTCTTCAGGGGCGCTGGGAAAAACTGTTTTTT; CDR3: CASSLQGRWEKLFF